This T cell receptor beta chain was captured in a study of T cells in Graves' hyperthyroidism and ophthalmopathy. What was amplified from RNA transcripts were TCR beta CDR3 regions. TCR CDR3 underwent first-round RT-PCR with the HTBI primer set. TCRdb used MiXCR to reprocess the multiplex PCR reads, holding one entry per CDR3 protein. The sample lists about 500,000 distinct CDR3 sequences, roughly a sixth occurring once. The authors deemed Graves' hyperthyroidism stable absent ophthalmopathy progression within 18 months. The material sequenced was blood. The TCR was taken from a woman in her late teens or twenties with Graves' hyperthyroidism.

The DNA for the CDR3 is TGTGCCAGCAGTGATACAGGGTTCCCCGAGCAGTACTTC. It codes for CASSDTGFPEQYF. V is TRBV6-1 and J is TRBJ2-7; a weak D match, TRBD1 (6 bases). The V end was cut by 3 bases, the J end by 6 bases, with 12 bases between. The CDR3 length is 13 residues. CDR1 and CDR2 from the germline V gene are MNHNS and SASEGT.